This entry is about one T cell receptor beta chain. These data are taken from a study of blood T cell repertoires in COVID-19. In the study overall: Samples representing acute and convalescent COVID-19 were sourced from the United States, Italy and Spain. Nucleic acid was either cDNA or gDNA, and it came from T cells, B-cell-depleted T cells, or PBMCs.

Germline loops: CDR1 SEHNR, CDR2 FQNEAQ (reference sequence). V lost 2 bases and J lost 7, with 11 bases in between. CDR3 size: 14 residues. In the source study's methods: Amplification from reference gene primers served as the basis for estimated nucleated cell counts. TCRdb's table, derived via immunoSEQ multiplex PCR, lists solely in-frame clones and lacks some. V, J and clone size derive from that table, while D and trimming were established from the DNA sequence. This sample carries 150,000 to 200,000 clones, 60% to 80% of them seen once, and the ten largest clones take 17%. Material: peripheral blood. The J gene is TRBJ1-4, the V gene TRBV7-9; D is perhaps TRBD1 (6 bases). This receptor was obtained from a man aged 55 to 70 with active or convalescent COVID-19. The CDR3 sequence is CASSLPGHGEKLFF. Written as DNA, the CDR3 is TGTGCCAGCAGCTTACCGGGACATGGTGAAAAACTGTTTTTT. The full variable domain, completed using reference TRBV7-9 and TRBJ1-4, is DTGVSQNPRHKITKRGQNVTFRCDPISEHNRLYWYRQTLGQGPEFLTYFQNEAQLEKSRLLSDRFSAERPKGSFSTLEIQRTEQGDSAMYLCASSLPGHGEKLFFGSGTQLSVL.